Below, 31 T cell receptor beta chains from the same sample are listed, as sequenced in a study of vaccination effects on CD4 cells after COVID-19. Assay used: immunoSEQ multiplex PCR; TCRdb lists only in-frame clones, some missing. Among fewer than 60,000 clones, about 77% were seen once, and the ten largest hold about 5%. Within the ViraFEST assay, antigen-specific CD4+ T cells underwent expansion with viral peptide pools prior to sequencing. Isolation of CD4+ T cells took place after about 10 days of culture. This individual contracted SARS-CoV-2 between March and December 2020, as verified by PCR. Their target antigens are unknown. Specimen: CD4+ T cells from PBMCs cultured with HIV peptides, collected before COVID-19 vaccination. Sample subset: HIV-1 Nef peptide pool negative control/reference culture. The receptors derive from a human donor who had a prior SARS-CoV-2 infection.

This clone was detected a few times. The chain recombines TRBV7-3 with TRBJ2-5; 7 bases map to TRBD1. The CDR3 is made up of 15 amino acids. The junction had 8 bases not matched to a gene; V was cut back by 3 bases and J by 4 bases. The V gene's germline CDR1 is SGHTA and CDR2 FQGTGA. The CDR3: CASSLFRGRSETQYF. The CDR3 DNA reads as TGTGCCAGCAGCTTGTTTAGGGGGCGGTCAGAGACCCAGTACTTC.

The J gene is TRBJ2-4, the V gene TRBV4-2; 10 positions agree with TRBD2. CDR3 length: 17 residues. Germline assignment: CDR1 LGHNA and CDR2 YNFKEQ. The J segment lost 6 bases and the V segment lost 1 base, leaving 9 bases of the junction unmatched. CDR3 bases: TGTGCCAGCAGCCAAGTTTTCGCTAGCGGGAGTCGAAACATTCAGTACTTC. This encodes CASSQVFASGSRNIQYF.

This clone was detected only a few times. The rearrangement links TRBV4-2 to TRBJ2-6; D may correspond to TRBD1 or TRBD2 (5 bases each). This CDR3 comprises 16 residues. The V gene's germline CDR1 is LGHNA and CDR2 YNFKEQ. The V end lost 1 base, the J end lost 2 bases, and 9 bases lay between the germline ends. The CDR3 sequence is CASSQGGSAGANVLTF. The CDR3 DNA reads TGTGCCAGCAGCCAAGGGGGGTCAGCTGGGGCCAACGTCCTGACTTTC.

V usage is TRBV2 and J usage is TRBJ1-2, with D possibly TRBD1 on 5 matching bases. Between the trimmed V and J ends, which lost 4 bases and 0 bases, there was a span of 9 bases. This CDR3 is 14 amino acids long. Germline CDR1 and CDR2: SNHLY and FYNNEI. CDR3 amino acids: CASSGQLANYGYTF. CDR3 in DNA: TGTGCCAGCAGTGGACAGTTAGCTAACTATGGCTACACCTTC.

This clone was observed once. This rearrangement joins TRBV19 to TRBJ2-3, with 15 bases aligning to TRBD2. Germline values: CDR1 LNHDA, CDR2 SQIVND (reference sequence). V gave up 2 bases and J gave up 1 base; unmatched junction bases: 7. The CDR3 sequence is 19 residues long. The CDR3 sequence: CASSIPGLAGGPGTDTQYF. CDR3 nucleotide sequence: TGTGCCAGTAGTATACCAGGACTAGCGGGAGGGCCGGGCACAGATACGCAGTATTTT.

This rearrangement joins TRBV29-1 to TRBJ2-5; 8 positions match TRBD1. The CDR3 contains 15 residues. V shed 7 bases, J shed 2 bases, and the junction held 12 bases outside the gene matches. Germline-derived CDR1 and CDR2 are SQVTM and ANQGSEA. CDR3 protein: CSASDRGWSQETQYF. CDR3 coding DNA: TGCAGCGCATCCGACAGGGGTTGGTCACAAGAGACCCAGTACTTC.

This rearrangement joins TRBV2 to TRBJ1-2; no definite D call. V was clipped by 1 base and J by 3 bases, with 9 bases between them. There are 14 residues in the CDR3. Germline CDR1 is SNHLY and CDR2 is FYNNEI. CDR3 sequence reads: CASSEERRDYGYTF. DNA of the CDR3: TGTGCCAGCAGTGAAGAGCGACGGGACTATGGCTACACCTTC.

CDR3 region: CASSPPGRTDTQYF. DNA of the CDR3: TGTGCCAGCAGCCCACCGGGACGCACAGATACGCAGTATTTT. The rearrangement uses TRBV4-2 and TRBJ2-3, with D perhaps given as TRBD1 or TRBD2 (5 bases each). Germline V gives CDR1 LGHNA, CDR2 YNFKEQ. The V end was cut by 4 bases, the J end by 1 base, with 9 bases between. The CDR3 spans 14 residues.

The CDR3 here is CATLRYKRRINEQFF. Written as DNA, the CDR3 is TGTGCCACCCTGAGGTATAAGCGACGTATAAATGAGCAGTTCTTC. The rearrangement joins TRBV24-1 to TRBJ2-1; no reliable D call. The length of the CDR3 is 15 residues. The germline V gene encodes CDR1 KGHDR and CDR2 SFDVKD. V was trimmed by 9 bases and J by 7 bases, leaving 21 bases between them.

The chain uses TRBV6-5 and TRBJ1-2; 7 nucleotides align to TRBD1. J gave up 7 bases and V 4 bases, and 6 bases lay outside the gene matches. The CDR3 consists of 13 residues. The V gene's germline CDR1 is MNHEY and CDR2 SVGAGI. For the CDR3, the DNA is TGTGCCAGCAGTTCGGGACAGTCTCTTGGCTACACCTTC. The encoded protein is CASSSGQSLGYTF.

The rearrangement uses TRBV7-9 and TRBJ1-3, with 10 bases matching TRBD1. The V gene end was trimmed by 4 bases and the J gene end by 8 bases; junction bases not matched to a gene: 5. Germline-derived CDR1 and CDR2 are SEHNR and FQNEAQ (reference sequence). The CDR3 is 14 residues long. CDR3 nucleotides: TGTGCCAGCAGCTCGCGGACAGGGGGAGACACCATATATTTT. It is translated as CASSSRTGGDTIYF.

The chain joins TRBV5-1 to TRBJ2-7, with D perhaps matching TRBD2 (5 bases). Germline V gene lookup returns CDR1 SGHRS and CDR2 YFSETQ. This CDR3 has 15 amino acids. Trimming pared 0 bases from V and 3 bases from J, leaving 13 bases between. The CDR3 sequence is CASSLVAGLFYEQYF. The CDR3 region has the DNA TGCGCCAGCAGCTTGGTCGCCGGACTTTTCTACGAGCAGTACTTC.

V and J are TRBV24-1 and TRBJ2-4; 7 bases agree with TRBD1. Germline V lookup: CDR1 KGHDR, CDR2 SFDVKD. This CDR3 region has 15 residues. After removal of 7 bases from V and 1 base from J, the junction contained 6 bases not matched to a gene. In nucleotides, the CDR3 is TGTGCCACCAGGGTCCCGGGACAGGCCAAAAACATTCAGTACTTC. Translating it yields CATRVPGQAKNIQYF.

The J gene is TRBJ2-1, the V gene TRBV4-3, with D tentatively TRBD1 (6 bases). Germline lookup yields CDR1 LGHNA and CDR2 YSLEER. The CDR3 length is 17 residues. V was trimmed by 1 base and J by 5 bases, leaving 18 bases between them. For the CDR3, the DNA is TGCGCCAGCAGCCAAGCTTGGTATGGGGGCGGCAACAATGAGCAGTTCTTC. Translating it yields CASSQAWYGGGNNEQFF.

J is TRBJ2-1 and V is TRBV6-1; D is unclear. Trimming took 3 bases from V and 2 from J, leaving 2 bases between them. CDR1 is MNHNS and CDR2 is SASEGT in the germline V gene. CDR3 size: 12 residues. CDR3 region: CASSDTYNEQFF. The CDR3 DNA reads TGTGCCAGCAGTGACACCTACAATGAGCAGTTCTTC.

CDR3 residues: CASSISGLTQETQYF. The CDR3 DNA sequence: TGTGCCAGTAGTATATCGGGGCTCACCCAAGAGACCCAGTACTTC. This chain connects TRBV19 to TRBJ2-5; D tentatively fits TRBD1 or TRBD2 (5 bases each). The CDR3 sequence is 15 residues long. Germline CDR1 is LNHDA and CDR2 is SQIVND (reference sequence). V was clipped by 2 bases and J by 1 base, with 11 bases between them.

The genes are TRBV4-3 and TRBJ1-2, with 7 bases fitting TRBD1. CDR1 is LGHNA and CDR2 is YSLEER in the germline V gene. The CDR3 runs to 16 residues. V lost 3 bases to trimming and J lost 6 bases; unmatched junction nucleotides: 13. The CDR3 nucleotides read TGCGCCAGCAGCCAGCTCCAGACAGGGCCGGGGGATGGCTACACCTTC. Protein sequence: CASSQLQTGPGDGYTF.

The table lists this clone with a count of one. CDR3 in amino acids: CASSSAWGAGETQYF. The DNA for the CDR3 is TGTGCCAGCTCATCTGCGTGGGGGGCCGGAGAGACCCAGTACTTC. The chain carries TRBV18 and TRBJ2-5; D possibly uses TRBD1 or TRBD2 (6 bases each). V was cut by 5 bases and J by 4 bases, with 17 bases left in between. Germline CDR1 reads KGHSH; CDR2 reads LQKENI. This CDR3 has 15 amino acids.

The genes are TRBV11-2 and TRBJ2-7, with D unresolved. The germline V gene encodes CDR1 SGHAT and CDR2 FQNNGV. V was trimmed by 5 bases and J by 6 bases, leaving 17 bases between them. The CDR3 is 14 residues long. As DNA, the CDR3 is TGTGCCAGCAGCCGGCCCCTAGGTAGGTCCGAGCAGTACTTC. Translating gives CASSRPLGRSEQYF.

V gene TRBV7-2 combines with J gene TRBJ2-3; perhaps TRBD2 as D (6 bases). The germline V gene has CDR1 SGHTA and CDR2 FQGNSA. V lost 5 bases and J 5 bases, leaving 14 bases between the germline ends. This CDR3 has 14 residues. The CDR3 nucleotides read TGTGCCAGCAGCGTCACAAGGGGAGGAGATACGCAGTATTTT. It yields the protein CASSVTRGGDTQYF.

V is TRBV5-1 and J is TRBJ2-7, with TRBD2 identical over 7 bases. The CDR3 runs 14 residues. CDR1 is SGHRS and CDR2 is YFSETQ in the germline V gene. Trimming at V came to 0 bases and at J to 1 base, leaving 1 base not matched to a gene. CDR3 DNA sequence: TGCGCCAGCAGCTTGGCCGGGGGGTCCTACGAGCAGTACTTC. Its protein is CASSLAGGSYEQYF.

The rearrangement uses TRBV9 and TRBJ2-2; either TRBD1 or TRBD2 may fit D (6 bases each). The CDR3 loop spans 19 amino acids. The germline V gene has CDR1 SGDLS and CDR2 YYNGEE. With 0 bases removed from V and 5 bases from J, the gap between germline ends came to 23 bases. CDR3 amino acids: CASSVGLWGQLGGTGELFF. Written as DNA, the CDR3 is TGTGCCAGCAGCGTAGGATTATGGGGGCAGCTAGGGGGGACCGGGGAGCTGTTTTTT.

This rearrangement joins TRBV2 to TRBJ1-3, with TRBD1 matching 9 bases. CDR3 length: 14 amino acids. Germline CDR1 SNHLY, CDR2 FYNNEI. After removal of 4 bases from V and 2 bases from J, the junction contained 0 bases not matched to a gene. CDR3 loop: CASSGQGAGNTIYF. CDR3 bases: TGTGCCAGCAGTGGACAGGGGGCTGGAAACACCATATATTTT.

The gene calls are TRBV5-6 and TRBJ1-2; 10 bases are shared with TRBD1. The CDR3 has 15 amino acids. V shed 7 bases, J shed 5 bases, and the junction held 11 bases outside the gene matches. CDR1 and CDR2 (germline): SGHDT, YYEEEE. Here the CDR3 reads CASRYRDRGTYGYTF. The CDR3 DNA reads TGTGCCAGCCGCTACCGGGACAGGGGCACTTATGGCTACACCTTC.

This clone was counted once. CDR3 DNA: TGTGCCAGCAGCTTAGAGACAGGGGGCTCCTACGAGCAGTACTTC. Its protein product is CASSLETGGSYEQYF. The V and J genes are TRBV7-9 and TRBJ2-7, with 9 bases aligning to TRBD1. The J segment lost 0 bases and the V segment lost 1 base, leaving 1 base of the junction unmatched. Germline CDR1 SEHNR, CDR2 FQNEAQ (reference sequence). The CDR3 extends over 15 amino acids.

V usage is TRBV27 and J usage is TRBJ2-1; TRBD1 might be the D (6 bases). CDR3 length: 15 amino acids. V lost 5 bases and J lost 3, with 14 bases in between. Germline CDR1 reads MNHEY; CDR2 reads SMNVEV (reference sequence). The DNA of the CDR3 is TGTGCCAGCAGTCGGCAGGGGTTCTACTACAATGAGCAGTTCTTC. Translating it yields CASSRQGFYYNEQFF.

The chain recombines TRBV3-1 (or the pseudogene TRBV3-2) with TRBJ2-2; D gene unclear. CDR3 length: 13 residues. Germline assignment: CDR1 LGHDT and CDR2 YNNKEL (reference sequence). Trimming shortened V by 4 bases and J by 6 bases, and 9 bases separated the two germline ends. CDR3 DNA sequence: TGTGCCAGCAGCCCCCGAGTTTCCGGGGAGCTGTTTTTT. Amino acid sequence: CASSPRVSGELFF.

This clone is a singleton in its sample. The chain combines TRBV19 with TRBJ2-7, with TRBD2 matching 8 bases. The germline V gene has CDR1 LNHDA and CDR2 SQIVND (reference sequence). J gave up 4 bases and V 4 bases, and 6 bases lay outside the gene matches. There are 14 residues in the CDR3. The CDR3 sequence: CASSKSGSTYEQYF. The CDR3, as DNA: TGTGCCAGTAGTAAGAGCGGGAGTACGTACGAGCAGTACTTC. The full variable domain, with the rest looked up from reference TRBV19 and TRBJ2-7, is DGGITQSPKYLFRKEGQNVTLSCEQNLNHDAMYWYRQDPGQGLRLIYYSQIVNDFQKGDIAEGYSVSREKKESFPLTVTSAQKNPTAFYLCASSKSGSTYEQYFGPGTRLTVT.

In its sample, this clone was seen a few times. The chain is built from TRBV5-1 and TRBJ1-1; D may be TRBD1 (6 bases). The CDR3 extends over 14 amino acids. Germline CDR1 reads SGHRS; CDR2 reads YFSETQ. V gave up 4 bases and J gave up 3 bases, with 13 bases separating them. The CDR3 bases are TGCGCCAGCAGCGAAGGACCAGGGGACACTGAAGCTTTCTTT. Translating gives CASSEGPGDTEAFF.

V and J are TRBV6-4 and TRBJ2-1; 9 bases line up with TRBD2. From germline, CDR1 is MRHNA and CDR2 SNTAGT. Trimming at V came to 4 bases and at J to 2 bases, leaving 6 bases not matched to a gene. This CDR3 has 16 residues. The chain's CDR3 is CASSVGPSGTYNEQFF. CDR3 coding DNA: TGTGCCAGCAGTGTGGGTCCTAGCGGGACCTACAATGAGCAGTTCTTC.

The chain is built from TRBV7-2 and TRBJ1-2, with D maybe TRBD1 (6 bases). V was trimmed by 2 bases and J by 3 bases, leaving 13 bases between them. CDR3 length equals 15 residues. CDR1 is SGHTA, CDR2 FQGNSA, per germline. The CDR3 protein is CASSLNRVNYYGYTF. DNA of the CDR3: TGTGCCAGCAGCTTAAACAGGGTAAACTACTATGGCTACACCTTC.